One sample yielded the 13 T cell receptor beta chains listed below, sequenced in a study of T cell responses to AZD1222 COVID-19 vaccine. TCRdb's copy holds only in-frame clones and misses some; the assay was immunoSEQ multiplex PCR. Of more than 95,000 clones in the sample, around 88% were seen once. Sequencing was performed on peripheral blood, taken on day 0 of AZD1222 vaccination. The receptors come from an adult in good health.

The genes are TRBV3-1 (or the pseudogene TRBV3-2) and TRBJ1-5; 10 positions agree with TRBD1. The V segment lost 5 bases and the J segment 2 bases; nucleotides outside the gene matches: 3. The CDR3 length is 15 residues. CDR1 and CDR2 from the germline V gene are LGHDT and YNNKEL (reference sequence). The CDR3 is CASSSGQGGNQPQHF. The CDR3 DNA reads as TGTGCCAGCAGCTCCGGACAGGGGGGCAATCAGCCCCAGCATTTT.

V gene TRBV6-5 combines with J gene TRBJ2-7; perhaps TRBD2 as D (6 bases). The V end lost 7 bases, the J end lost 6 bases, and 16 bases lay between the germline ends. This CDR3 is 13 amino acids long. The germline CDR1 and CDR2 sequences are MNHEY and SVGAGI. DNA for the CDR3: TGTGCCAGCACCACCCTTGGGAGGCCCGAGCAGTACTTC. This sequence encodes CASTTLGRPEQYF.

The rearrangement joins TRBV19 to TRBJ1-1; possible D gene TRBD1, 5 bases. The V and J ends lost 2 bases and 5 bases respectively, with 6 bases between them. CDR1 is LNHDA and CDR2 is SQIVND in the germline V gene (reference sequence). The CDR3 is 12 residues long. CDR3 nucleotides: TGTGCCAGTAGTATAAAGGGGACTGAAGCTTTCTTT. This codes for CASSIKGTEAFF.

V usage is TRBV12-5 and J usage is TRBJ1-5; no clear D. The CDR3 is made up of 17 amino acids. Germline CDR1 LGHNT, CDR2 FRNRAP. V was pared by 1 base and J by 0 bases, with 13 bases between. The DNA of the CDR3 is TGTGCTAGTGGTTTGGCACGCGGGGAGGGTAGCAATCAGCCCCAGCATTTT. This gives the protein CASGLARGEGSNQPQHF. Using reference TRBV12-5 and TRBJ1-5 for the parts outside the CDR3, the full variable domain is DARVTQTPRHKVTEMGQEVTMRCQPILGHNTVFWYRQTMMQGLELLAYFRNRAPLDDSGMPKDRFSAEMPDATLATLKIQPSEPRDSAVYFCASGLARGEGSNQPQHFGDGTRLSIL.

The gene calls are TRBV19 and TRBJ2-4; 12 bases agree with TRBD1. Germline CDR1 reads LNHDA; CDR2 reads SQIVND (reference sequence). The CDR3 consists of 16 residues. V dropped 3 bases and J dropped 6; count of bases not matched to a gene: 6. CDR3 nucleotide sequence: TGTGCCAGTAGTATCCGGGACAGGGGGCCGGTAAACATTCAGTACTTC. Amino acid sequence: CASSIRDRGPVNIQYF. The variable domain in full, with the rest retrieved from reference TRBV19 and TRBJ2-4, is DGGITQSPKYLFRKEGQNVTLSCEQNLNHDAMYWYRQDPGQGLRLIYYSQIVNDFQKGDIAEGYSVSREKKESFPLTVTSAQKNPTAFYLCASSIRDRGPVNIQYFGAGTRLSVL.

The table lists this clone with a count of one. This sequence joins TRBV5-8 and TRBJ2-7; 8 bases fit TRBD1. The V and J ends lost 1 base and 9 bases, in that order; junction bases with no gene match: 9. CDR1 SGHTS and CDR2 YDEGEE come from the germline V gene. CDR3 length: 14 residues. The CDR3 DNA follows: TGTGCCAGCAGCTTGTACCGAGACAGGGGTGGGCAGTACTTC. Translation: CASSLYRDRGGQYF.

The rearrangement links TRBV7-2 to TRBJ2-3; D is uncertain. Germline V gene sequence: CDR1 SGHTA, CDR2 FQGNSA. This CDR3 comprises 16 residues. Trimming took off 1 base at V and 2 bases at J, with 13 bases between the two ends. The CDR3 coding sequence is TGTGCCAGCAGCTTAGATCCGGACGCAATCACAGATACGCAGTATTTT. This codes for CASSLDPDAITDTQYF.

This chain uses TRBV2 with TRBJ1-1; D is possibly TRBD1 (5 bases). The CDR3 is made up of 14 amino acids. With 7 bases removed from V and 1 base from J, the gap between germline ends came to 13 bases. From germline, CDR1 is SNHLY and CDR2 FYNNEI. This chain's CDR3 is CASIPPGGNTEAFF. The CDR3 DNA reads TGTGCCAGCATCCCCCCGGGGGGGAACACTGAAGCTTTCTTT.

The chain combines TRBV9 with TRBJ1-1; unclear D gene. Germline-derived CDR1 and CDR2 are SGDLS and YYNGEE. With 4 bases removed from V and 2 bases from J, the gap between germline ends came to 9 bases. The CDR3 is 13 amino acids. The chain's CDR3 is CASSQVENTEAFF. Written as DNA, the CDR3 is TGTGCCAGCAGCCAGGTGGAAAACACTGAAGCTTTCTTT.

This chain uses TRBV6-6 with TRBJ1-2, with unresolved D. V was pared by 2 bases and J by 1 base, with 5 bases between. The CDR3 spans 13 residues. Germline V lookup: CDR1 MNHNY, CDR2 SVGAGI (reference sequence). Here the CDR3 reads CASSYGVNYGYTF. The CDR3 nucleotides are TGTGCCAGCAGTTACGGGGTTAACTATGGCTACACCTTC.

The CDR3 region has the DNA TGTGCCAGCAGTAAAGGTGGGGGGTTGGATCAGCCCCAGCATTTT. Amino acid sequence: CASSKGGGLDQPQHF. The chain is built from TRBV28 and TRBJ1-5; the D gene is possibly TRBD1 (5 bases). This CDR3 region has 15 residues. Germline assignment: CDR1 MDHEN and CDR2 SYDVKM. V gave up 5 bases and J gave up 5 bases, with 16 bases separating them. The entire variable domain, with the rest obtained from reference TRBV28 and TRBJ1-5, is as follows: DVKVTQSSRYLVKRTGEKVFLECVQDMDHENMFWYRQDPGLGLRLIYFSYDVKMKEKGDIPEGYSVSREKKERFSLILESASTNQTSMYLCASSKGGGLDQPQHFGDGTRLSIL.

The chain links TRBV2 to TRBJ1-4; no clear D gene. The CDR3 has 13 residues. Germline V gives CDR1 SNHLY, CDR2 FYNNEI. Trimming left V 7 bases short and J 6 bases short, with 12 bases between. The CDR3 DNA reads TGTGCCAGCAATCGAGCAGAGTATGAAAAACTGTTTTTT. This gives the protein CASNRAEYEKLFF.

This chain uses TRBV27 with TRBJ1-4; TRBD1 is a possible D gene (6 bases). This CDR3 contains 13 residues. V was clipped by 6 bases and J by 7 bases, with 12 bases between them. Germline V gene lookup returns CDR1 MNHEY and CDR2 SMNVEV (reference sequence). CDR3 nucleotides: TGTGCCAGCAGGCCCGGGGACATTGAAAAACTGTTTTTT. As protein: CASRPGDIEKLFF.